This T cell receptor (beta chain) was profiled in a study of blood T cell repertoires in COVID-19. This clone occurred once. The trim removed 5 bases at V and 7 bases at J, leaving 7 bases unmatched. This CDR3 is built from 15 residues. Per the germline V gene, CDR1 is SGHTA and CDR2 is FQGNSA. Repertoires were generated with immunoSEQ multiplex PCR, while TCRdb's copy carries only in-frame clones and drops some. The data show about 180,000 clones, with approximately 80% seen just once and around 14% held by the top ten. The receptor was isolated from a man aged 60 to 69 who had been exposed to COVID-19. The sequenced material came from PBMCs or T cells enriched from blood (not recorded which). The J gene is TRBJ1-4, the V gene TRBV7-2, with 10 bases that match TRBD1. The CDR3 DNA reads as TGTGCCAGCAGCGCAGGCGGGACAGGGGTTGAAAAACTGTTTTTT. Protein sequence: CASSAGGTGVEKLFF.